This T cell receptor (beta chain) originates from a study of blood T cells in healthy people across ages. Study as a whole: About one barcoded beta molecule per two T cells was captured by template switching. General study points: As age increased, TCR beta diversity per million T cells fell in a roughly linear fashion. Diversity was estimated from one million T cells, and these estimates were considered underestimates.

The germline V and J ends were trimmed by 3 bases and 2 bases, with 19 bases remaining between them. Germline lookup yields CDR1 DFQATT and CDR2 SNEGSKA (reference sequence). The CDR3 length is 17 residues. This clonotype came up a few times. Its antigen is unidentified. PCR was performed a second time for about 6 to 11 cycles using a sample-barcoded 5' primer and a J-beta primer mix. TCRdb re-derived calls from the 5' RACE reads in MiXCR, one entry per CDR3 protein. The repertoire holds approximately 490,000 distinct CDR3 sequences, with less than 25% as singletons. These same data were also listed under a study on T cells of mothers and their children. From that paper: The donors comprised about 6 children and their three healthy Caucasian mothers.

J is TRBJ2-2 and V is TRBV20-1; no clear D gene. This receptor was obtained from a boy between 10 and 17 years old in good health. The sequenced material came from blood. Written as DNA, the CDR3 is TGCAGTGCTAGGATAGTCCCAAGCCCCTCTAACACCGGGGAGCTGTTTTTT. Its translation: CSARIVPSPSNTGELFF.